This T cell receptor (beta chain) came from a study of control samples from healthy donors and cancer patients (dated by TCRdb to about 2020). On this clone itself: Its antigen is not yet known. The record has no base qualities; no much larger clone is one base away.

The library was generated by the immunoSEQ multiplex PCR assay. Entries here come from immuneACCESS through TCRdb and include only in-frame sequences with V and J called. Some clones fail to appear in such tables; in the studies checked, an unresolved V gene covers under half of the shortfall, and the cause of the remainder is unknown. The sample data list 150,000 to 200,000 clones, and around nine tenths of these were observed just once. Around 1.5% of the sample lies in the top ten. The CDR3 covers 16 residues, taking in both the cysteine and the phenylalanine. The CDR3 DNA has 48 bases and is translated from base 1. The junction carries 21 bases between V and J, which are trimmed by 4 bases and 5 bases respectively.

The rearrangement combines TRBV23-1 with TRBJ2-7; the D element could tentatively be TRBD1 or TRBD2, as 5 bases agree for each. TRBV23-1 is labeled an ORF, and its function is uncertain. This receptor was taken from a man aged 25 to 45 in good health. The sequenced material came from blood. The sequenced DNA: TGCGCCAGCAGTCCCCCAGGGACGGACCCTCACAACGAGCAGTACTTC. Its amino acids are CASSPPGTDPHNEQYF.